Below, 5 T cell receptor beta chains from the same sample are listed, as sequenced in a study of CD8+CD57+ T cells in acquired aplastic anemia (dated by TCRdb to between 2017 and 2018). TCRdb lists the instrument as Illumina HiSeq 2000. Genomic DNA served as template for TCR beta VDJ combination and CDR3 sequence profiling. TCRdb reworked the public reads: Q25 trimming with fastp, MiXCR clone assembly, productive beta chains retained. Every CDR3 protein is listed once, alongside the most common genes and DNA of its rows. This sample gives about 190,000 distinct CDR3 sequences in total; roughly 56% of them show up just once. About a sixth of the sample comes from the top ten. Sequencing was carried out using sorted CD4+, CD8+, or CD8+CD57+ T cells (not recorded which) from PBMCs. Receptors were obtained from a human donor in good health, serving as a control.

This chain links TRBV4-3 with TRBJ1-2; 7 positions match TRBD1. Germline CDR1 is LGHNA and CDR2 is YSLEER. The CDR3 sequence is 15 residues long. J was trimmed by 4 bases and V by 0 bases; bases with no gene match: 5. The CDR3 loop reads CASSQDSRTGYGYTF. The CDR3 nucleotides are TGCGCCAGCAGCCAAGATAGTAGGACAGGCTATGGCTACACCTTC.

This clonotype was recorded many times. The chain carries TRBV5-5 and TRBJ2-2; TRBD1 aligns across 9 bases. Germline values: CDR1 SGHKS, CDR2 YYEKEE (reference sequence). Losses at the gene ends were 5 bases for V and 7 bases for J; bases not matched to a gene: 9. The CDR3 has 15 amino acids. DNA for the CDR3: TGTGCCAGCAGTCTAGTCGGGACAGGGATCGGGGAGCTGTTTTTT. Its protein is CASSLVGTGIGELFF.

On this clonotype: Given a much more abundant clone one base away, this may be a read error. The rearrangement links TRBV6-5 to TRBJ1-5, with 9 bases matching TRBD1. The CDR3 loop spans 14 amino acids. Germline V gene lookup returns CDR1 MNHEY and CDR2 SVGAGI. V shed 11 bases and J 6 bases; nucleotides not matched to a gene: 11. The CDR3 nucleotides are TGTGCCGGCATTCCGGGACAGGGAAGTCAGCCCCAGCATTTT. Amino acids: CAGIPGQGSQPQHF.

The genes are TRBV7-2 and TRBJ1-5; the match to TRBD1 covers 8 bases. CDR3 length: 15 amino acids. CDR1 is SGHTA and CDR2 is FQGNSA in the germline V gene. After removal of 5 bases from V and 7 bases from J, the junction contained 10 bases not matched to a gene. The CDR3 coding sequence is TGTGCCAGCAGCGTGACAGGGGTGGGGAGACAGCCCCAGCATTTT. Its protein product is CASSVTGVGRQPQHF. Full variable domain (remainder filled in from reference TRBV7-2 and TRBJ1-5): GAGVSQSPSNKVTEKGKDVELRCDPISGHTALYWYRQSLGQGLEFLIYFQGNSAPDKSGLPSDRFSAERTGGSVSTLTIQRTQQEDSAVYLCASSVTGVGRQPQHFGDGTRLSIL.

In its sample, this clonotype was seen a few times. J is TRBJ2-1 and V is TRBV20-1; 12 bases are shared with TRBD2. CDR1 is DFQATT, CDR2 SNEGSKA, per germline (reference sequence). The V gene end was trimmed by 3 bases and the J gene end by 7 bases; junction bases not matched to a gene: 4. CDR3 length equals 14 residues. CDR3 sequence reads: CSASTSGGLNEQFF. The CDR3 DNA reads TGCAGTGCTAGCACTAGCGGGGGGCTTAATGAGCAGTTCTTC.